Below, one T cell receptor (beta chain) is given with its context. TCRdb keeps only in-frame clones here, not all; method: immunoSEQ multiplex PCR. Of 40,000 to 65,000 clones listed, 70% to 90% are singletons. V shed 1 base, J shed 0 bases, and the junction held 11 bases outside the gene matches. In germline, CDR1 is SGHTA, CDR2 FQGNSA. The length of the CDR3 is 19 residues. The sample is drawn from a study of blood T cell repertoires in COVID-19. This TCR was sampled from a man between 65 and 85 years old with active COVID-19. What was sequenced was peripheral blood. The chain links TRBV7-2 to TRBJ2-5; 10 nucleotides align to TRBD2. CDR3 nucleotide sequence: TGTGCCAGCAGCTTAGGGGCTAGCGGGGGAACTTTTTACCAAGAGACCCAGTACTTC. Protein product: CASSLGASGGTFYQETQYF.